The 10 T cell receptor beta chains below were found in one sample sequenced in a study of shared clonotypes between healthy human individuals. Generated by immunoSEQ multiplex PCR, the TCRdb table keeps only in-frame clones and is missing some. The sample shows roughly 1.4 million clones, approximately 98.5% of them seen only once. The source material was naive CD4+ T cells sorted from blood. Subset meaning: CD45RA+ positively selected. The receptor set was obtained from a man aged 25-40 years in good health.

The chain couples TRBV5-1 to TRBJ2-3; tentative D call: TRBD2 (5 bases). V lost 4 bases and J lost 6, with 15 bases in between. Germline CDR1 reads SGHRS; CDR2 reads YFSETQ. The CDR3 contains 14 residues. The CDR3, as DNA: TGCGCCAGCAGCGGGGAGCCTGTTTGGGATACGCAGTATTTT. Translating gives CASSGEPVWDTQYF.

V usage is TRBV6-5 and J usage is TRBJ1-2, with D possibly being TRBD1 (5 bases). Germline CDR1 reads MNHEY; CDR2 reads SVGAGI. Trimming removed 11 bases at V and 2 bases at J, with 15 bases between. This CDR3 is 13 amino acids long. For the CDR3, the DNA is TGTGCCGCGCTCGGGCAGGGAAACTATGGCTACACCTTC. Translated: CAALGQGNYGYTF.

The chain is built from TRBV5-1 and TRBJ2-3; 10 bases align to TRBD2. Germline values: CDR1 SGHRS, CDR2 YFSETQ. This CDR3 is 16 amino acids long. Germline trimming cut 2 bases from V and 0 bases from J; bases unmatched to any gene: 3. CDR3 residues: CASSLETSGSTDTQYF. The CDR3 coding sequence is TGCGCCAGCAGCTTAGAGACTAGCGGGAGCACAGATACGCAGTATTTT.

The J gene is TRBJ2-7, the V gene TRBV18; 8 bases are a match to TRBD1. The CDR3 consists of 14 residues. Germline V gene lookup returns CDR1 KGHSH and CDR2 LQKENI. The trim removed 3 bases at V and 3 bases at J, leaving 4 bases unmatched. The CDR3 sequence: CASSPNRGDYEQYF. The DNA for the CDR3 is TGTGCCAGCTCACCTAACAGGGGGGACTACGAGCAGTACTTC.

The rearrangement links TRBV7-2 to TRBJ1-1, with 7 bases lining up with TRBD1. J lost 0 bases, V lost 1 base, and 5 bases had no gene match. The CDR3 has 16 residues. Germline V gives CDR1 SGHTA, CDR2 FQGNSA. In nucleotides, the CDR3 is TGTGCCAGCAGCTTAGAAGGGGGCTTGATGAACACTGAAGCTTTCTTT. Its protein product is CASSLEGGLMNTEAFF.

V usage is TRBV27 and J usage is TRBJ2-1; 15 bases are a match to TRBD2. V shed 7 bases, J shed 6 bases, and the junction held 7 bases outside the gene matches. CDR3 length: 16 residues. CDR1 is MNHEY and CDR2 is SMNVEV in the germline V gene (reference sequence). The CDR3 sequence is CASIDRTSGRANEQFF. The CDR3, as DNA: TGTGCCAGCATCGACCGGACTAGCGGGAGGGCCAATGAGCAGTTCTTC.

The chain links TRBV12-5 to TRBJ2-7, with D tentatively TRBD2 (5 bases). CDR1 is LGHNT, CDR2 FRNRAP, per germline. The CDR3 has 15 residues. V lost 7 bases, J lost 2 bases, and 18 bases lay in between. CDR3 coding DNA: TGTGCTAGTGAGGGAGACCCCGAGGAGGCCTACGAGCAGTACTTC. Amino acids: CASEGDPEEAYEQYF.

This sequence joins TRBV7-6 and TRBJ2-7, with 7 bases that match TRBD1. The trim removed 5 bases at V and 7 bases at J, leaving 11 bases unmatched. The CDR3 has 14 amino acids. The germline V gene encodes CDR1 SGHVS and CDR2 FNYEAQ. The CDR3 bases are TGTGCCAGCAGCGAGACAGGGTTAATAGGGGAGCAGTACTTC. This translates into CASSETGLIGEQYF.

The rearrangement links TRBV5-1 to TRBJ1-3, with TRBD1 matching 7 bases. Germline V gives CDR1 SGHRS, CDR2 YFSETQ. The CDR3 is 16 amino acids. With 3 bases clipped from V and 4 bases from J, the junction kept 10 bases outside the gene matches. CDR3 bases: TGCGCCAGCAGCTCAGGACAGGCCTCGGCCGGAAACACCATATATTTT. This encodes CASSSGQASAGNTIYF.

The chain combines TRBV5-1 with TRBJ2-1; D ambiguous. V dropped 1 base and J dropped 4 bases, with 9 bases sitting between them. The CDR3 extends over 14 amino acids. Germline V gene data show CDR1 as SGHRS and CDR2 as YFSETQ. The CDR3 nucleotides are TGCGCCAGCAGCTTGAACTACCTTTACAATGAGCAGTTCTTC. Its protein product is CASSLNYLYNEQFF.